The T cell receptor (beta chain) under discussion was sequenced for a study of early T cells in non-severe SARS-CoV-2 infection. This clonotype was recorded at least ten times. The CDR3 has 16 residues. CDR1 is SGHRS, CDR2 YFSETQ, per germline. The V and J ends lost 2 bases and 5 bases, in that order; junction bases with no gene match: 9. TCRdb re-called the 5' RACE reads with MiXCR, one entry per CDR3 protein. The data show tens of thousands of distinct CDR3 sequences, under 7.5% seen once. This sequence originates from an adult who was a healthcare worker with PCR-confirmed SARS-CoV-2 infection or an uninfected control (not recorded which). Material: whole blood, obtained at baseline. J is TRBJ2-1 and V is TRBV5-1, with TRBD2 identical over 8 bases. The CDR3: CASSFPDGRVDNEQFF. The CDR3 region has the DNA TGCGCCAGCAGCTTCCCCGACGGGAGGGTAGACAATGAGCAGTTCTTC.